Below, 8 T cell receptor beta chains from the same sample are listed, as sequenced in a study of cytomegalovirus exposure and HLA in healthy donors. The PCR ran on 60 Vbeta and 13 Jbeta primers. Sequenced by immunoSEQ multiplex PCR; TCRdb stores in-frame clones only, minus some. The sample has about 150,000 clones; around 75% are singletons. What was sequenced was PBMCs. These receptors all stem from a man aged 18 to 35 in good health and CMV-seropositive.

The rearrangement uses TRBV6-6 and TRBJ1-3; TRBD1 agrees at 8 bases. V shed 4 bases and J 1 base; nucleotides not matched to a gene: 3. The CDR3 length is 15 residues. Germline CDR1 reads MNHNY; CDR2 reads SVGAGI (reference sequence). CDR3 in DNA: TGTGCCAGCAGTTTTAGGACAGGGTCTGGAAACACCATATATTTT. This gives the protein CASSFRTGSGNTIYF.

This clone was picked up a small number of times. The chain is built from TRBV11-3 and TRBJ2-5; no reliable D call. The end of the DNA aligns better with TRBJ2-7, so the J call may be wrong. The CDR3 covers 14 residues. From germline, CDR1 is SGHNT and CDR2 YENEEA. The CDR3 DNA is TGTGCCAGCAGCTTGAACGGTAATTCCTACGAGCAGTACTTC. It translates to CASSLNGNSYEQYF.

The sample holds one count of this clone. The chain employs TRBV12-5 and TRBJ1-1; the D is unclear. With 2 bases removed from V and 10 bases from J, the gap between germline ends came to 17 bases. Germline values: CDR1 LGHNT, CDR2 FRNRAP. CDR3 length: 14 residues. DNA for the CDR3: TGTGCTAGTGGTTTGCCGACTGTGAAGATGGTAGCTTTCTTT. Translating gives CASGLPTVKMVAFF.

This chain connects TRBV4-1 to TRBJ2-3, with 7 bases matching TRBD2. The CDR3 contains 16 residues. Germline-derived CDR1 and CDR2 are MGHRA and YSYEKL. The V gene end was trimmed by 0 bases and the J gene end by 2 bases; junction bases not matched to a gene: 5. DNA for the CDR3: TGCGCCAGCAGCCAAGACGGCGGGAGAAACACAGATACGCAGTATTTT. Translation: CASSQDGGRNTDTQYF.

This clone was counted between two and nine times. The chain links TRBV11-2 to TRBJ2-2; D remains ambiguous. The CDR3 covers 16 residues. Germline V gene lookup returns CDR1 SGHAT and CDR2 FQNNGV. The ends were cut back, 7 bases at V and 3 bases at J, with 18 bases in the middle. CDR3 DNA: TGTGCCAGCACCTTGGGCACATTGTCACACACCGGGGAGCTGTTTTTT. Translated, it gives CASTLGTLSHTGELFF.

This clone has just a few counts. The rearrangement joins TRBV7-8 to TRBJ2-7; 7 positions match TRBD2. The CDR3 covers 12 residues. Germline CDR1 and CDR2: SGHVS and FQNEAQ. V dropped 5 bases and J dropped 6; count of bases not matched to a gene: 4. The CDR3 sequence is CASSRTRGEQYF. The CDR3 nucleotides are TGTGCCAGCAGCAGGACTAGGGGCGAGCAGTACTTC.

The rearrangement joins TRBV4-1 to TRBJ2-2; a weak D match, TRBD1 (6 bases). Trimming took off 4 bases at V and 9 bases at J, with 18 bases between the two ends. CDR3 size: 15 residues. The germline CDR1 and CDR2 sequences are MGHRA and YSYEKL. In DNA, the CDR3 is TGCGCCAGCAGCCGGGACCAGGGGATGGATTGGGAGCTGTTTTTT. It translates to CASSRDQGMDWELFF.

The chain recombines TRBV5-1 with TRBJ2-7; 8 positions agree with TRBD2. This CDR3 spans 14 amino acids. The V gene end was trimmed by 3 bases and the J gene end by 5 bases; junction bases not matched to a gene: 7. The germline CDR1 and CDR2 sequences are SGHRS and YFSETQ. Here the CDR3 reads CASSSERETNEQYF. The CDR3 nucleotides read TGCGCCAGCAGCTCCGAGCGGGAGACCAACGAGCAGTACTTC.